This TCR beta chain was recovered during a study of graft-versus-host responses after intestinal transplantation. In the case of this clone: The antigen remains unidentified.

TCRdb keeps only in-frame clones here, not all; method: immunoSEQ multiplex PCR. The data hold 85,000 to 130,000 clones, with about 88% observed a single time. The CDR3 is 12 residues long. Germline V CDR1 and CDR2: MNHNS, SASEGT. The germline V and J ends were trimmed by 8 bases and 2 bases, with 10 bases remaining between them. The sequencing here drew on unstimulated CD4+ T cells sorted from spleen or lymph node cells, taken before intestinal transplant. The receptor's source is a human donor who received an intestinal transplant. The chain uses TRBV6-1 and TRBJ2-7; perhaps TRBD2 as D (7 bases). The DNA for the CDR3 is TGTGCCAGCGGGGGGGCCGCCTACGAGCAGTACTTC. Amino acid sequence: CASGGAAYEQYF.